Following are 8 T cell receptor beta chains from one sample sequenced in a study of tumor-infiltrating lymphocytes in primary liver carcinoma. Taking about 20-31 mg of unsorted bulk tissue, the authors co-extracted RNA and DNA. With a constant-region primer, TCR beta cDNA was made from 500 ng of total RNA. Three-round nested multiplex PCR performed with slightly modified ARM-PCR produced the TCR beta libraries. A C-beta reverse primer and TRBV1-TRBV30 forward primers served in each of the first two PCR rounds, at 9 to 10 cycles apiece. TCRdb reprocessed the multiplex PCR reads with MiXCR, giving one entry per CDR3 protein. The profile covers around 100,000 distinct CDR3 sequences, with approximately 68% appearing a single time and approximately 10% taken by the ten largest. The sample consisted of liver tumor tissue from sampling region 5. Sample subset: tumor region T5, tumor centre. Source of these receptors: a woman aged 60-75 years with primary liver carcinoma and hepatitis B virus infection.

About this clonotype itself: A much larger clone differs from this one at a single base, so this may be a read error. The chain couples TRBV7-9 to TRBJ2-7, with 10 bases fitting TRBD1. The length of the CDR3 is 15 residues. Germline assignment: CDR1 SEHNR and CDR2 FQNEAQ (reference sequence). The CDR3 reads CASGLETGGSHEQYF. The CDR3 nucleotides are TGTGCCAGCGGCTTAGAGACAGGGGGCTCTCACGAGCAGTACTTC.

Regarding this clonotype: An end of the junction differs from the germline gene, which may be a read error. The chain recombines TRBV6-1 with TRBJ1-5; D is ambiguous. The germline CDR1 and CDR2 sequences are MNHNS and SASEGT. This CDR3 has 12 amino acids. CDR3 loop: CASRQSNQSQHF. CDR3 coding DNA: TGTGCCAGCCGACAAAGCAATCAGTCCCAGCATTTT.

This clonotype has a handful of counts. It may be a read error: a sequence one base away is much more abundant. The CDR3 region is CASKDSVSYNSPLHF. CDR3 nucleotides: TGTGCCAGCAAAGATTCCGTCTCCTATAATTCACCCCTCCACTTT. J is TRBJ1-6 and V is TRBV6-5; D remains ambiguous. The V gene lost 7 bases and the J gene lost 0 bases, with 10 bases spanning the gap. The CDR3 has 15 residues. Germline V gene data show CDR1 as MNHEY and CDR2 as SVGAGI.

Comment on this clonotype: Since the CDR3 does not end with the conserved phenylalanine or tryptophan, this likely comes from a read error. The chain joins TRBV30 to TRBJ2-7; TRBD1 agrees at 8 bases. The CDR3 is 13 residues long. V gave up 4 bases and J gave up 5 bases; unmatched junction bases: 7. The V gene's germline CDR1 is GTSNPN and CDR2 SVGIG (reference sequence). CDR3 sequence: CAWTWTGSHEQYL. CDR3 in DNA: TGTGCCTGGACATGGACAGGGTCCCACGAGCAGTACCTA.

Turning to this clonotype: The junction departs from the called germline gene at one end, perhaps through a read error. The chain uses TRBV11-2 and TRBJ1-2; no firm D call. Per germline, CDR1 SGHAT and CDR2 FQNNGV. There are 15 residues in the CDR3. This CDR3 is CASSVRHVSSYGYAF. In DNA, the CDR3 is TGTGCCAGCAGCGTACGACATGTTTCTTCGTATGGCTACGCCTTC.

Details on this clonotype: The CDR3 does not close with the conserved phenylalanine or tryptophan, likely indicating a read error. The chain combines TRBV29-1 with TRBJ2-3; TRBD2 matches at 8 bases. Germline loops: CDR1 SQVTM, CDR2 ANQGSEA. The CDR3 has 14 amino acids. This CDR3 is CGQSSGRLQDTQYL. In DNA form, the CDR3 reads TGCGGCCAATCGAGCGGGAGACTCCAAGATACGCAGTATTTA.

This clonotype was observed at least ten times. The chain recombines TRBV10-2 with TRBJ2-1; TRBD2 aligns across 9 bases. The J segment lost 6 bases and the V segment lost 3 bases, leaving 12 bases of the junction unmatched. The CDR3 length is 17 residues. Germline V lookup: CDR1 WSHSY, CDR2 SAAADI. CDR3 sequence: CASSDPNSGSTGNEQFF. CDR3 DNA: TGCGCCAGCAGTGACCCCAATAGCGGGAGTACCGGCAATGAGCAGTTCTTC.

This clonotype was seen once. V is TRBV6-1 and J is TRBJ1-6, with 8 bases lining up with TRBD1. V was pared by 11 bases and J by 5 bases, with 8 bases of the junction left unmatched. The germline V gene has CDR1 MNHNS and CDR2 SASEGT. The CDR3 covers 14 residues. This CDR3 reads CADRRDRNNSPLHF. The CDR3 nucleotides read TGTGCCGACAGAAGGGACAGGAATAATTCACCCCTCCACTTT.